One TCR beta chain is described in this entry. Its antigen remains unknown. In the PCR, 60 Vbeta and 13 Jbeta primers were used. This table comes from immunoSEQ multiplex PCR, and its TCRdb copy is limited to in-frame clones, with some not included. The data show roughly 130,000 clones, around four fifths seen once. The sample comes from a study of cytomegalovirus exposure and HLA in healthy donors. About the study: There were 75 million to 95 million unique TCRs (from HLA-typed donors) in an early data release. Study-wide points: Most TCR sequences proved rare, with some public TCRs found in many donors. Common viral pathogens (according to a later analysis) appeared linked to several of the most significant clusters.

CDR1 is KGHSH, CDR2 LQKENI, per germline. This CDR3 is 13 amino acids long. The V end was cut by 5 bases, the J end by 4 bases, with 10 bases between. This chain connects TRBV18 to TRBJ2-3; D remains unclear. The sequencing input was PBMCs. The origin of this receptor is a woman between 40 and 50 years old in good health and CMV-seropositive. In nucleotides, the CDR3 is TGTGCCAGCTCATCCAATACAGCAGATACGCAGTATTTT. This translates into CASSSNTADTQYF.